Below, 8 T cell receptor beta chains from the same sample are listed, as sequenced in a study of CD8+CD57+ T cells in acquired aplastic anemia. Researchers used genomic DNA as the template to profile TCR beta VDJ and CDR3. TCRdb ran MiXCR on the reads and lists one entry per CDR3 protein. The sample shows some 120,000 distinct CDR3 sequences, 48% of them seen only once. The material sequenced was sorted CD4+, CD8+, or CD8+CD57+ T cells (not recorded which) from PBMCs. All receptors derive from a human donor in good health, serving as a control.

This clonotype was recorded many times. The chain employs TRBV9 and TRBJ2-3; the D gene could be TRBD1 or TRBD2 (7 bases each). V was pared by 0 bases and J by 7 bases, with 18 bases between. This CDR3 region has 16 residues. Looked up from germline, CDR1 is SGDLS and CDR2 is YYNGEE. CDR3 in DNA: TGTGCCAGCAGCGTAGCCCCAGGGGGGGGGCTGAATACGCAGTATTTT. The encoded protein is CASSVAPGGGLNTQYF.

This clonotype has a count of ten or more. This sequence joins TRBV3-1 and TRBJ1-2, with unresolved D. This CDR3 is built from 16 residues. The V gene's germline CDR1 is LGHDT and CDR2 YNNKEL (reference sequence). Deletions cut 1 base from V and 4 bases from J, with 16 bases between. In DNA, the CDR3 is TGTGCCAGCAGCCAAGCTCCTGGGTGGGAAGTCTATGGCTACACCTTC. It specifies CASSQAPGWEVYGYTF.

This clonotype was counted many times. The rearrangement links TRBV2 to TRBJ1-3, with a weak D call TRBD1 (6 bases). Germline V gene sequence: CDR1 SNHLY, CDR2 FYNNEI. The CDR3 has 15 amino acids. Deletions cut 6 bases from V and 3 bases from J, with 15 bases between. CDR3 sequence (DNA): TGTGCCAGCAGAACTAACAGGGTCGGTGGAAACACCATATATTTT. Translating it yields CASRTNRVGGNTIYF.

The chain is built from TRBV19 and TRBJ2-3; the match to TRBD2 covers 13 bases. The CDR3 contains 17 residues. Looked up from germline, CDR1 is LNHDA and CDR2 is SQIVND (reference sequence). J was trimmed by 2 bases and V by 3 bases; bases with no gene match: 5. The chain's CDR3 is CASSISGLAGITDTQYF. In DNA, the CDR3 is TGTGCCAGTAGTATCTCGGGACTAGCGGGGATCACAGATACGCAGTATTTT.

The table lists this clonotype with a few counts. A read error may explain this, as a much larger clone is one base away. The chain couples TRBV18 to TRBJ2-7; TRBD1 aligns across 7 bases. Germline CDR1 reads KGHSH; CDR2 reads LQKENI. V lost 3 bases to trimming and J lost 6 bases; unmatched junction nucleotides: 8. The CDR3 has 14 residues. The CDR3, as DNA: TGTGCCAGCTCACCCCCCCGGGCAGGGGGCGAGCAGTACTTC. Protein product: CASSPPRAGGEQYF.

This clonotype occurred a few times. The rearrangement joins TRBV29-1 to TRBJ1-1, with D uncertain. The CDR3 loop spans 12 amino acids. V lost 2 bases and J lost 0, with 4 bases in between. The germline gives CDR1 SQVTM, CDR2 ANQGSEA. The CDR3, as DNA: TGCAGCGTTGAAAAGGTGAACACTGAAGCTTTCTTT. Amino acids: CSVEKVNTEAFF. Full variable domain (outside the CDR3, taken from reference TRBV29-1 and TRBJ1-1): SAVISQKPSRDICQRGTSLTIQCQVDSQVTMMFWYRQQPGQSLTLIATANQGSEATYESGFVIDKFPISRPNLTFSTLTVSNMSPEDSSIYLCSVEKVNTEAFFGQGTRLTVV.

The chain combines TRBV20-1 with TRBJ2-1; D possibly matches TRBD1 or TRBD2 (5 bases each). With 3 bases removed from V and 8 bases from J, the gap between germline ends came to 20 bases. Germline V gene sequence: CDR1 DFQATT, CDR2 SNEGSKA (reference sequence). The CDR3 is 15 amino acids. The CDR3 sequence: CSAREVGAPGDEQFF. The DNA for the CDR3 is TGCAGTGCTAGGGAGGTTGGGGCCCCTGGGGATGAGCAGTTCTTC.

In this sample, this clonotype turned up a few times. At one end, the junction sequence differs from germline, possibly due to a read error. The chain combines TRBV9 with TRBJ2-3; no clear D gene. Germline V gene lookup returns CDR1 SGDLS and CDR2 YYNGEE. The CDR3 contains 12 residues. CDR3 protein: CASSVSTDTQYF. CDR3 nucleotide sequence: TGTGCCAGCAGCGTTAGCACGGATACGCAGTATTTT.